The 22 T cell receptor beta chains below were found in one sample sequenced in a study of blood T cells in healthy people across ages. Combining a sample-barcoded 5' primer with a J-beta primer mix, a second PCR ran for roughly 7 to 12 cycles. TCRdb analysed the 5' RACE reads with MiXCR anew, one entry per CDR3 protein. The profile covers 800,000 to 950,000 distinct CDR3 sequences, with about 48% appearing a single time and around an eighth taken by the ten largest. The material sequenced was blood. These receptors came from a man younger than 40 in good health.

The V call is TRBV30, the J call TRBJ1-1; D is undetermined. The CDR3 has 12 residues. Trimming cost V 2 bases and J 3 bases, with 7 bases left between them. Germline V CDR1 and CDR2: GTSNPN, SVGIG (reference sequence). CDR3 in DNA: TGTGCCTGGAGTCGACGGCACACTGAAGCTTTCTTT. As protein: CAWSRRHTEAFF.

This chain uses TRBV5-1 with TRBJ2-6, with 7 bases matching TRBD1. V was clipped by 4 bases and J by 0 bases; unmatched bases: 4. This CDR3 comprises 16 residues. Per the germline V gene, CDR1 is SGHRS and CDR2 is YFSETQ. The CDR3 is CASSHRGVSGANVLTF. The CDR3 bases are TGCGCCAGCAGCCACAGGGGAGTCTCTGGGGCCAACGTCCTGACTTTC.

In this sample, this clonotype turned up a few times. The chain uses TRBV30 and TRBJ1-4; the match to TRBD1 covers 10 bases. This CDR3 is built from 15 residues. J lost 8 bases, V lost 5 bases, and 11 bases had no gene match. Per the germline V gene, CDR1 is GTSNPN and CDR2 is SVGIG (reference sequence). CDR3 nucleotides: TGTGCCTGGGAGAGACAGGGGGCGTCTAGAGAAAAACTGTTTTTT. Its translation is CAWERQGASREKLFF.

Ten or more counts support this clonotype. The CDR3 coding sequence is TGCAGCGTTGGGGAGAGCAATCAGCCCCAGCATTTT. It yields the protein CSVGESNQPQHF. The V call is TRBV29-1, the J call TRBJ1-5; no clear D. With 4 bases removed from V and 1 base from J, the gap between germline ends came to 5 bases. The CDR3 contains 12 residues. Looked up from germline, CDR1 is SQVTM and CDR2 is ANQGSEA. The full variable domain, its missing parts supplied by reference TRBV29-1 and TRBJ1-5, is SAVISQKPSRDICQRGTSLTIQCQVDSQVTMMFWYRQQPGQSLTLIATANQGSEATYESGFVIDKFPISRPNLTFSTLTVSNMSPEDSSIYLCSVGESNQPQHFGDGTRLSIL.

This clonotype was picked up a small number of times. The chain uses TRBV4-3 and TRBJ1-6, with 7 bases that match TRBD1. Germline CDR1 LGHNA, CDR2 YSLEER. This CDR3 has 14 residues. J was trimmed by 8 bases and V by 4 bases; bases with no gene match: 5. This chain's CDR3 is CASSPQGVDSPLHF. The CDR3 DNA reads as TGCGCCAGCAGCCCGCAGGGGGTTGATTCACCCCTCCACTTT.

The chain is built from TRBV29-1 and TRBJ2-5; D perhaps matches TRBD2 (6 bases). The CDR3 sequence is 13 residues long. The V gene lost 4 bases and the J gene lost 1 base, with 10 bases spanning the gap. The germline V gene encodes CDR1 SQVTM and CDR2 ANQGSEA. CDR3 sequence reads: CSVVARGQETQYF. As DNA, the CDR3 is TGCAGCGTTGTAGCGCGGGGCCAAGAGACCCAGTACTTC.

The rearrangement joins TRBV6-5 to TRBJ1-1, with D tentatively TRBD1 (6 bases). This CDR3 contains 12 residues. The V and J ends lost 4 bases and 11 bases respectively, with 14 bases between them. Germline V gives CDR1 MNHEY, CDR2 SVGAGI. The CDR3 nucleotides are TGTGCCAGCAGTTTACTTACAGGGCGGGCTTTCTTT. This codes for CASSLLTGRAFF.

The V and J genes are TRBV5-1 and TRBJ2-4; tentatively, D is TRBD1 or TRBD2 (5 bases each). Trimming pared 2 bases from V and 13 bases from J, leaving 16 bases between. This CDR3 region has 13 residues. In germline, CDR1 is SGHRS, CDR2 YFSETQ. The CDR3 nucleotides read TGCGCCAGCAGCTTTAACCAGGGAAGGGAGCAGTACTTC. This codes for CASSFNQGREQYF.

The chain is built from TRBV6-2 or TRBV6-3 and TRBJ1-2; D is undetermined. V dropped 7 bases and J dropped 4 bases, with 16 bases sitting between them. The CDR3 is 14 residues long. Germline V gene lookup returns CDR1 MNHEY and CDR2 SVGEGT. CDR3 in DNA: TGTGCCAGCACCTCTCCCCAGACGCCCTATGGCTACACCTTC. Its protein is CASTSPQTPYGYTF.

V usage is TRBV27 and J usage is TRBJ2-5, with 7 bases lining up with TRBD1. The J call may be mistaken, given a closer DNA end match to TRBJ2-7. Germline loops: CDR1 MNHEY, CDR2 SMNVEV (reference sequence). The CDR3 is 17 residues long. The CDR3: CASRGRPDRSYLYEQYF. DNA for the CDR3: TGTGCCAGCAGAGGAAGACCGGACAGGTCTTACCTCTACGAGCAGTACTTC.

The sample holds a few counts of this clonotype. The CDR3 sequence is CASSPDRVNEKLFF. CDR3 in DNA: TGTGCCAGCAGCCCGGACAGGGTGAATGAAAAACTGTTTTTT. The chain employs TRBV5-8 and TRBJ1-4; 8 bases line up with TRBD1. This CDR3 spans 14 amino acids. The germline CDR1 and CDR2 sequences are SGHTS and YDEGEE. V lost 4 bases to trimming and J lost 5 bases; unmatched junction nucleotides: 4.

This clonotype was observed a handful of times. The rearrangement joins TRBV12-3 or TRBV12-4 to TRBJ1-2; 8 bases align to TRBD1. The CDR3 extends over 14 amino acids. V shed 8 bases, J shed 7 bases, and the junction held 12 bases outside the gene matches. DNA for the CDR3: TGTGCCAGCGGCCCCGGGACAGGCTCTAGTGGCTACACCTTC. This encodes CASGPGTGSSGYTF.

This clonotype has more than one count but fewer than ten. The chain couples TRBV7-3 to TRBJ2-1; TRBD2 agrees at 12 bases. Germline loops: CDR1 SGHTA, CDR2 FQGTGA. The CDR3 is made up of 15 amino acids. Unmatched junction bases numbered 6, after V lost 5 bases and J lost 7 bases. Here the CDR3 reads CASSELAGGFNEQFF. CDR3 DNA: TGTGCCAGCAGCGAACTAGCGGGGGGTTTTAATGAGCAGTTCTTC.

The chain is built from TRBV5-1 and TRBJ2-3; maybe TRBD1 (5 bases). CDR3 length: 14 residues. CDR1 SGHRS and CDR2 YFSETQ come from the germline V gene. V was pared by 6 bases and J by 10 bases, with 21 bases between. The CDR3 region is CASTHTSATGAQYF. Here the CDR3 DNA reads TGCGCCAGCACCCATACGTCGGCTACAGGTGCGCAGTATTTT.

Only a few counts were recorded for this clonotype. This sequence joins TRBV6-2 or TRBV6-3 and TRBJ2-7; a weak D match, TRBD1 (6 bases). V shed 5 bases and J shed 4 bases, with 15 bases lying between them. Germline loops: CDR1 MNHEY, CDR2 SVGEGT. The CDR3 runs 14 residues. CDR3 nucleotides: TGTGCCAGCAGTGATCCTGACAGGCTGTACGAGCAGTACTTC. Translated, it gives CASSDPDRLYEQYF.

The CDR3 DNA reads as TGTGCCAGCAGTTACCGCCTAGCGGGGGGCGATACGCAGTATTTT. This translates into CASSYRLAGGDTQYF. The rearrangement joins TRBV6-2 or TRBV6-3 to TRBJ2-3, with 11 nucleotides matching TRBD2. This CDR3 region has 15 residues. Trimming cost V 2 bases and J 6 bases; bases outside gene matches: 4. CDR1 and CDR2 from the germline V gene are MNHEY and SVGEGT.

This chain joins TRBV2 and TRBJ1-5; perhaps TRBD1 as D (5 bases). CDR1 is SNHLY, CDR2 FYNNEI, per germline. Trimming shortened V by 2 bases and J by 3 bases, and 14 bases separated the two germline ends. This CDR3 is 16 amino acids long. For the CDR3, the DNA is TGTGCCAGCAGTGAATATATAGAGGGGCTCAATCAGCCCCAGCATTTT. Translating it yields CASSEYIEGLNQPQHF.

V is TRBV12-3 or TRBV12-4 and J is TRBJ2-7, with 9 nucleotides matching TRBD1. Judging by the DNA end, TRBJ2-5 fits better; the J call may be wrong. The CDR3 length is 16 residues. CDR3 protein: CASRKTGTGRRETQYF. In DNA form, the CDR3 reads TGTGCCAGCAGGAAAACCGGGACAGGGAGGAGAGAGACCCAGTACTTC.

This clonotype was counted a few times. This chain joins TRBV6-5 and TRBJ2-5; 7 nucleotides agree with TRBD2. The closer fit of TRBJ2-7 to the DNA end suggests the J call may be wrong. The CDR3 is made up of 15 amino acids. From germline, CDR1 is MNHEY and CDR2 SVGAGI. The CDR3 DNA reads TGTGCCAGCAGTTACTCAGGAGCGGGGATCTACGAGCAGTACTTC. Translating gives CASSYSGAGIYEQYF.

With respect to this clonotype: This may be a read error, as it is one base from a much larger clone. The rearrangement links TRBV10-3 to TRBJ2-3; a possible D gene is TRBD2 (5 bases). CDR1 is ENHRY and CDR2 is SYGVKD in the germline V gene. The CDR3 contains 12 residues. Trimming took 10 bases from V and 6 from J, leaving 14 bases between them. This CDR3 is CATRTSGDTQYF. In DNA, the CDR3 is TGTGCCACCAGGACCTCGGGGGATACGCAGTATTTT.

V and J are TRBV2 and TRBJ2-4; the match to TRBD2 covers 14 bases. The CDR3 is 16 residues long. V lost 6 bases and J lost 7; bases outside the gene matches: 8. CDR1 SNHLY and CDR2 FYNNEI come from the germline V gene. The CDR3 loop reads CASRPGLAGGKNIQYF. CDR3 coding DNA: TGTGCCAGCAGACCTGGACTAGCGGGGGGTAAGAACATTCAGTACTTC.

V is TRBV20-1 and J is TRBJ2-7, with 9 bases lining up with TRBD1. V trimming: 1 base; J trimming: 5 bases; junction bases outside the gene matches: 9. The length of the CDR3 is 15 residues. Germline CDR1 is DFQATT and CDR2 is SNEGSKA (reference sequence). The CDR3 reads CSARAAVGTGHEQYF. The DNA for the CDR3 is TGCAGTGCTAGAGCCGCGGTAGGGACAGGGCACGAGCAGTACTTC.